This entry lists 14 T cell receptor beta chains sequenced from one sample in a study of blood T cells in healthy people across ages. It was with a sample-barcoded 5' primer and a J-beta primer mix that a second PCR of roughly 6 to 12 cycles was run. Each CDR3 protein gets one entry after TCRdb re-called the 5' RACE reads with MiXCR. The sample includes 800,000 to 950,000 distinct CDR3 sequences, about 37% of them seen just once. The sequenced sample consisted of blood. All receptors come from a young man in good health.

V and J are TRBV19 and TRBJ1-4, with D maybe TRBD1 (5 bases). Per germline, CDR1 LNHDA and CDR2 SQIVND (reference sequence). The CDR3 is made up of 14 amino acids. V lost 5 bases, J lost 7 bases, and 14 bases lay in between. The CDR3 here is CASSFQGGGEKLFF. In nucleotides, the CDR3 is TGTGCCAGTAGTTTCCAGGGTGGCGGTGAAAAACTGTTTTTT.

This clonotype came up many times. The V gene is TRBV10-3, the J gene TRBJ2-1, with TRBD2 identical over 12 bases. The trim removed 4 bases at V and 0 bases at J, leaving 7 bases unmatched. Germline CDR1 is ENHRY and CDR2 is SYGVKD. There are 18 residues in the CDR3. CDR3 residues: CAISGLAGGISSYNEQFF. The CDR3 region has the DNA TGTGCCATCAGTGGGCTAGCGGGGGGGATAAGCTCCTACAATGAGCAGTTCTTC.

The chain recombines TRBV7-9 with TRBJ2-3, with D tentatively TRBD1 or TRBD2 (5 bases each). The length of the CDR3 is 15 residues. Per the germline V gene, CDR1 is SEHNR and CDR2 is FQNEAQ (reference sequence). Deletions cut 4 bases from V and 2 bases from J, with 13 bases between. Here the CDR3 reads CASSSGRGTTDTQYF. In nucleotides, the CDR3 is TGTGCCAGCAGCTCGGGACGGGGAACCACAGATACGCAGTATTTT.

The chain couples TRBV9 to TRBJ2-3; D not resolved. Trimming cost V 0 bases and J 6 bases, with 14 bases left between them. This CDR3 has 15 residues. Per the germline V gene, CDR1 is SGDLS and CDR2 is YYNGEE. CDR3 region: CASSVVGRGEDTQYF. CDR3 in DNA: TGTGCCAGCAGCGTAGTGGGTCGAGGAGAGGATACGCAGTATTTT.

In nucleotides, the CDR3 is TGTGCCAGCAGCTCCCTTACCGGGGACAGGGGTCCGGAGACCCAGTACTTC. It translates to CASSSLTGDRGPETQYF. V usage is TRBV3-1 and J usage is TRBJ2-5; 10 bases map to TRBD1. This CDR3 comprises 17 residues. V lost 5 bases and J lost 5; bases outside the gene matches: 14. The germline V gene encodes CDR1 LGHDT and CDR2 YNNKEL (reference sequence).

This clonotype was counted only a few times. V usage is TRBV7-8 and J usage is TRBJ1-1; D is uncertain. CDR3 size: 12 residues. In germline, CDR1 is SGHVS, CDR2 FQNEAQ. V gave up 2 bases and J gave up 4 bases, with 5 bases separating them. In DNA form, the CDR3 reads TGTGCCAGCAGCTTATACCTCACTGAAGCTTTCTTT. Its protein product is CASSLYLTEAFF.

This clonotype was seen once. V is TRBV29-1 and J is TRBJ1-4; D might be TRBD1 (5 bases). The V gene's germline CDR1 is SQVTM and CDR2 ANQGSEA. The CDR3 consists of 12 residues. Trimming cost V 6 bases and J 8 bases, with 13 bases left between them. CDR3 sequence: CSVRDALEKLFF. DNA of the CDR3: TGCAGCGTGAGGGACGCACTCGAAAAACTGTTTTTT.

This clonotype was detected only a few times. CDR3 sequence reads: CASSVDISDTQYF. The DNA of the CDR3 is TGCGCCAGCAGCGTGGACATCTCAGATACGCAGTATTTT. The chain has TRBV5-1 and TRBJ2-3, with D possibly being TRBD1 (5 bases). This CDR3 has 13 residues. The V and J ends lost 4 bases and 4 bases respectively, with 10 bases between them. In germline, CDR1 is SGHRS, CDR2 YFSETQ.

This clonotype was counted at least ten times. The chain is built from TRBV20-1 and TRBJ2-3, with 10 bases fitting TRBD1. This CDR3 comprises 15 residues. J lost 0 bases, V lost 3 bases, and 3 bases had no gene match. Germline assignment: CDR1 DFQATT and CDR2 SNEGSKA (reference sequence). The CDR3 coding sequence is TGCAGTGCTAGCGGACAGGGGGGAAGCACAGATACGCAGTATTTT. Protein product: CSASGQGGSTDTQYF.

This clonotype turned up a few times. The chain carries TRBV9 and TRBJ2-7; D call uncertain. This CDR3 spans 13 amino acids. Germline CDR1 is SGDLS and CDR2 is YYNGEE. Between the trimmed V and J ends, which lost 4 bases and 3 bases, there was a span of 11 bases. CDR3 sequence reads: CASSIRSDYEQYF. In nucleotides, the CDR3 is TGTGCCAGCAGCATTAGGTCGGACTACGAGCAGTACTTC.

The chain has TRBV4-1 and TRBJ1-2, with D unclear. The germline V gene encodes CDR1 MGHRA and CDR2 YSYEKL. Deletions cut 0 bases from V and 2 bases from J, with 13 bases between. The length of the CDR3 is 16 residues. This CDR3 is CASSQEGSVGNYGYTF. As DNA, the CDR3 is TGCGCCAGCAGCCAAGAAGGATCAGTCGGAAACTATGGCTACACCTTC.

This CDR3 is CASSQVNGNTEAFF. The CDR3 DNA is TGTGCCAGCAGCCAAGTAAACGGAAACACTGAAGCTTTCTTT. The rearrangement uses TRBV4-2 and TRBJ1-1; no reliable D call. Trimming took off 1 base at V and 2 bases at J, with 8 bases between the two ends. The germline V gene encodes CDR1 LGHNA and CDR2 YNFKEQ. The CDR3 contains 14 residues.

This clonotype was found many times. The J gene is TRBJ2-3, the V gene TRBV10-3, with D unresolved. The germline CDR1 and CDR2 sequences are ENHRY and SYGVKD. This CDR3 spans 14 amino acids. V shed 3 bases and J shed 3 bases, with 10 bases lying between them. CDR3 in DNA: TGTGCCATCAGTGATCACGTGAATACAGATACGCAGTATTTT. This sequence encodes CAISDHVNTDTQYF.

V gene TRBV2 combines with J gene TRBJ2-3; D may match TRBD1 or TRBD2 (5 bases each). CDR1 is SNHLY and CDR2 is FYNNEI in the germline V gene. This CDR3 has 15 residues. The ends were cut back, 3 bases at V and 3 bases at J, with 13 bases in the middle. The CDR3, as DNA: TGTGCCAGCAGTGAGGGACGAGCGGTAACAGATACGCAGTATTTT. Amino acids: CASSEGRAVTDTQYF.